Presented here are 20 T cell receptor beta chains from one specimen sequenced in a study of blood T cell repertoires in COVID-19. This table comes from immunoSEQ multiplex PCR, and its TCRdb copy is limited to in-frame clones, with some not included. The sample carries around 100,000 clones, over 75% recorded once. The sample taken for sequencing was peripheral blood. These receptors originate from a man in his 70s with active or convalescent COVID-19.

The table lists this clone with a few counts. The chain combines TRBV19 with TRBJ2-5, with 12 bases matching TRBD1. Per germline, CDR1 LNHDA and CDR2 SQIVND (reference sequence). This CDR3 spans 15 amino acids. V lost 2 bases and J lost 5; bases outside the gene matches: 3. CDR3 DNA: TGTGCCAGTAGTATAAGAGGGACAGGGGGCGAGACCCAGTACTTC. This sequence encodes CASSIRGTGGETQYF.

The chain has TRBV28 and TRBJ2-7; D is undetermined. V lost 2 bases and J 0 bases, leaving 11 bases between the germline ends. This CDR3 is built from 15 residues. Looked up from germline, CDR1 is MDHEN and CDR2 is SYDVKM. As DNA, the CDR3 is TGTGCCAGCAGTTTACGAAGATCGGGCTCCTACGAGCAGTACTTC. As protein: CASSLRRSGSYEQYF.

The chain carries TRBV5-1 and TRBJ2-7, with 10 bases matching TRBD2. This CDR3 has 13 residues. The junction had 7 bases not matched to a gene; V was cut back by 7 bases and J by 6 bases. The germline gives CDR1 SGHRS, CDR2 YFSETQ. CDR3 in amino acids: CASHGTSESEQYF. The CDR3 DNA sequence: TGCGCCAGCCACGGGACTAGCGAATCCGAGCAGTACTTC. Full variable domain (outside the CDR3, taken from reference TRBV5-1 and TRBJ2-7): KAGVTQTPRYLIKTRGQQVTLSCSPISGHRSVSWYQQTPGQGLQFLFEYFSETQRNKGNFPGRFSGRQFSNSRSEMNVSTLELGDSALYLCASHGTSESEQYFGPGTRLTVT.

The rearrangement uses TRBV5-1 and TRBJ2-7; TRBD2 might be the D (5 bases). V was pared by 0 bases and J by 0 bases, with 7 bases between. The germline gives CDR1 SGHRS, CDR2 YFSETQ. The CDR3 runs 14 residues. The CDR3 here is CASSLGRDSYEQYF. Here the CDR3 DNA reads TGCGCCAGCAGCTTGGGCCGGGACTCCTACGAGCAGTACTTC.

This chain joins TRBV5-1 and TRBJ2-5; D call uncertain. This CDR3 contains 16 residues. Per germline, CDR1 SGHRS and CDR2 YFSETQ. The germline V and J ends were trimmed by 0 bases and 0 bases, with 12 bases remaining between them. CDR3 loop: CASSLDRKLYQETQYF. The CDR3, as DNA: TGCGCCAGCAGCTTGGATAGAAAGTTGTACCAAGAGACCCAGTACTTC.

The V call is TRBV15, the J call TRBJ2-3, with D perhaps matching TRBD2 (6 bases). V was cut by 5 bases and J by 5 bases, with 20 bases left in between. The CDR3 is 16 residues long. Germline loops: CDR1 LNHNV, CDR2 YYDKDF (reference sequence). The DNA of the CDR3 is TGTGCCACCAGCCGCAACCTAAGACTAGTGGGAGATACGCAGTATTTT. It translates to CATSRNLRLVGDTQYF.

This clone showed up just a few times. This chain links TRBV5-1 with TRBJ1-1; 9 bases match TRBD1. The CDR3 runs to 16 residues. Germline V gene data show CDR1 as SGHRS and CDR2 as YFSETQ. V dropped 2 bases and J dropped 4; count of bases not matched to a gene: 9. CDR3 nucleotides: TGCGCCAGCAGCTTCAAGACAGGGGGGAGCGGCACTGAAGCTTTCTTT. Amino acid sequence: CASSFKTGGSGTEAFF.

CDR3 bases: TGTGCCAGTAGTATAACGGGTACGGGTGCGGCCATATATTTT. As protein: CASSITGTGAAIYF. The J gene is TRBJ1-3, the V gene TRBV19, with D uncertain. There are 14 residues in the CDR3. Trimming removed 2 bases at V and 11 bases at J, with 16 bases between. Germline V gives CDR1 LNHDA, CDR2 SQIVND (reference sequence).

V and J are TRBV10-3 and TRBJ1-1, with D maybe TRBD1 (5 bases). The CDR3 covers 13 residues. Trimming cost V 0 bases and J 4 bases, with 6 bases left between them. Germline V lookup: CDR1 ENHRY, CDR2 SYGVKD. The CDR3 sequence: CAISESQGTEAFF. The CDR3 DNA is TGTGCCATCAGTGAGTCTCAGGGCACTGAAGCTTTCTTT.

The sample holds a few counts of this clone. The chain has TRBV6-1 and TRBJ1-4; 9 nucleotides match TRBD1. Losses at the gene ends were 6 bases for V and 7 bases for J; bases not matched to a gene: 9. CDR1 MNHNS and CDR2 SASEGT come from the germline V gene. The CDR3 length is 15 residues. CDR3 DNA: TGTGCCAGCAGAACAGGGGGCTTGGGGAGTGAAAAACTGTTTTTT. It translates to CASRTGGLGSEKLFF.

The chain couples TRBV11-2 to TRBJ2-5; 10 positions match TRBD2. Losses at the gene ends were 1 base for V and 4 bases for J; bases not matched to a gene: 6. The germline gives CDR1 SGHAT, CDR2 FQNNGV. The CDR3 totals 16 residues. The CDR3 region is CASSLGAGGPSETQYF. In DNA, the CDR3 is TGTGCCAGCAGCTTAGGAGCGGGAGGGCCCTCAGAGACCCAGTACTTC.

The J gene is TRBJ1-3, the V gene TRBV29-1, with 10 bases that match TRBD1. The CDR3 contains 14 residues. J was trimmed by 3 bases and V by 3 bases; bases with no gene match: 2. The germline V gene has CDR1 SQVTM and CDR2 ANQGSEA. The CDR3: CSVEGDRGGNTIYF. The CDR3 nucleotides read TGCAGCGTTGAGGGGGACAGGGGTGGAAACACCATATATTTT.

The genes are TRBV29-1 and TRBJ2-7, with D perhaps matching TRBD2 (6 bases). In germline, CDR1 is SQVTM, CDR2 ANQGSEA. The CDR3 consists of 13 residues. V gave up 5 bases and J gave up 2 bases, with 13 bases separating them. CDR3 protein: CSVMEGPTYEQYF. CDR3 nucleotides: TGCAGCGTTATGGAGGGGCCAACCTACGAGCAGTACTTC.

This chain uses TRBV12-3 or TRBV12-4 with TRBJ1-2; D not certain. The V end was cut by 0 bases, the J end by 7 bases, with 6 bases between. The CDR3 is made up of 12 amino acids. Written as DNA, the CDR3 is TGTGCCAGCAGTTTAGCGGCGGTTGGCTACACCTTC. Translation: CASSLAAVGYTF.

V gene TRBV5-1 combines with J gene TRBJ2-1; the match to TRBD2 covers 8 bases. Germline V gene lookup returns CDR1 SGHRS and CDR2 YFSETQ. J gave up 7 bases and V 2 bases, and 8 bases lay outside the gene matches. The CDR3 is made up of 15 amino acids. The CDR3 region is CASSLKGERGNEQFF. DNA of the CDR3: TGCGCCAGCAGCTTAAAGGGGGAGCGGGGGAATGAGCAGTTCTTC.

The gene calls are TRBV18 and TRBJ2-7; 8 bases match TRBD1. The V gene end was trimmed by 7 bases and the J gene end by 3 bases; junction bases not matched to a gene: 5. This CDR3 has 13 amino acids. The germline CDR1 and CDR2 sequences are KGHSH and LQKENI. The CDR3 loop reads CASFGQGGYEQYF. CDR3 nucleotide sequence: TGTGCCAGCTTTGGACAGGGTGGCTACGAGCAGTACTTC.

V gene TRBV28 combines with J gene TRBJ1-2; a possible D gene is TRBD1 (5 bases). Trimming took 4 bases from V and 8 from J, leaving 17 bases between them. Per the germline V gene, CDR1 is MDHEN and CDR2 is SYDVKM. This CDR3 is built from 14 residues. The DNA of the CDR3 is TGTGCCAGCAGTTCAACGCACAGGCTTCGGGGCTACACCTTC. Amino acids: CASSSTHRLRGYTF.

The V and J genes are TRBV6-6 and TRBJ1-1; TRBD1 agrees at 10 bases. This CDR3 spans 15 amino acids. V lost 5 bases to trimming and J lost 4 bases; unmatched junction nucleotides: 7. Germline values: CDR1 MNHNY, CDR2 SVGAGI (reference sequence). DNA for the CDR3: TGTGCCAGCAGTCGCCGGACAGGGGGGACCACTGAAGCTTTCTTT. Translation: CASSRRTGGTTEAFF.

The chain employs TRBV28 and TRBJ1-1, with no clear D. The CDR3 is 10 residues long. Trimming cost V 4 bases and J 11 bases, with 8 bases left between them. Germline values: CDR1 MDHEN, CDR2 SYDVKM. CDR3 region: CASSSRSAFF. The CDR3 nucleotides are TGTGCCAGCAGTTCCCGTTCGGCTTTCTTT.

This clone was seen just once. This sequence joins TRBV7-2 and TRBJ1-4, with D possibly matching TRBD1 (6 bases). Trimming removed 2 bases from V and 10 bases from J, with 17 bases in between. The CDR3 has 15 amino acids. Germline V gene sequence: CDR1 SGHTA, CDR2 FQGNSA. This CDR3 is CASSLSTGTTGKLFF. Here the CDR3 DNA reads TGTGCCAGCAGCTTAAGTACCGGGACAACTGGAAAACTGTTTTTT.